One sample yielded the 29 T cell receptor beta chains listed below, sequenced in a study of T cells in Graves' hyperthyroidism and ophthalmopathy. From RNA transcripts, TCR beta CDR3 regions were amplified. HTBI primers drove first-round RT-PCR of the TCR CDR3. Each CDR3 protein is one row after TCRdb ran MiXCR on the multiplex PCR reads. The profile shows hundreds of thousands of distinct CDR3 sequences, around 15% of them singletons. Sequenced input: blood. Receptor source: a woman under 30 with Graves' hyperthyroidism.

The gene calls are TRBV7-2 and TRBJ1-1; unclear D gene. The CDR3 totals 13 residues. Trimming took 1 base from V and 6 from J, leaving 9 bases between them. The germline V gene has CDR1 SGHTA and CDR2 FQGNSA. The CDR3 loop is CASSLGEIAEAFF. CDR3 coding DNA: TGTGCCAGCAGCTTAGGGGAAATAGCTGAAGCTTTCTTT.

This clonotype was seen once. The J gene is TRBJ2-3, the V gene TRBV28; TRBD1 aligns across 8 bases. This CDR3 has 14 amino acids. J was trimmed by 7 bases and V by 5 bases; bases with no gene match: 8. The germline V gene encodes CDR1 MDHEN and CDR2 SYDVKM. The DNA of the CDR3 is TGTGCCAGCAGTAGAACAGGGGGAGGTCATACGCAGTATTTT. Translating gives CASSRTGGGHTQYF.

This clonotype occurred many times. The V gene is TRBV30, the J gene TRBJ2-7, with D uncertain. Germline CDR1 is GTSNPN and CDR2 is SVGIG (reference sequence). The CDR3 sequence is 11 residues long. The germline V and J ends were trimmed by 5 bases and 5 bases, with 10 bases remaining between them. The DNA for the CDR3 is TGTGCCTGGGGGCGGCTCCACGAGCAGTACTTC. Translation gives CAWGRLHEQYF. Full variable domain (outside the CDR3, taken from reference TRBV30 and TRBJ2-7): SQTIHQWPATLVQPVGSPLSLECTVEGTSNPNLYWYRQAAGRGLQLLFYSVGIGQISSEVPQNLSASRPQDRQFILSSKKLLLSDSGFYLCAWGRLHEQYFGPGTRLTVT.

This clonotype was seen repeatedly, ten times or more. This chain connects TRBV13 to TRBJ2-7; D is possibly TRBD1 or TRBD2 (5 bases each). Between the trimmed V and J ends, which lost 7 bases and 2 bases, there was a span of 12 bases. This CDR3 comprises 13 residues. The V gene's germline CDR1 is PRHDT and CDR2 FYEKMQ (reference sequence). The CDR3 loop reads CASTERGPYEQYF. CDR3 coding DNA: TGTGCCAGCACCGAGAGGGGTCCCTACGAGCAGTACTTC.

This clonotype was seen only a few times. This chain joins TRBV6-6 and TRBJ1-5, with D tentatively TRBD1 (5 bases). CDR3 length: 14 amino acids. The V gene lost 2 bases and the J gene lost 4 bases, with 9 bases spanning the gap. The germline V gene has CDR1 MNHNY and CDR2 SVGAGI (reference sequence). The CDR3 is CASSYAGLNQPQHF. CDR3 bases: TGTGCCAGCAGTTACGCAGGGCTAAATCAGCCCCAGCATTTT.

The chain uses TRBV30 and TRBJ1-2; D remains ambiguous. Trimming took off 2 bases at V and 2 bases at J, with 9 bases between the two ends. The germline gives CDR1 GTSNPN, CDR2 SVGIG (reference sequence). The CDR3 consists of 13 residues. CDR3 DNA: TGTGCCTGGAGTACGCTTTCCAACTATGGCTACACCTTC. Protein product: CAWSTLSNYGYTF.

The genes are TRBV27 and TRBJ2-4; D possibly matches TRBD1 or TRBD2 (6 bases each). Trimming cost V 4 bases and J 6 bases, with 22 bases left between them. The CDR3 spans 17 residues. CDR1 is MNHEY, CDR2 SMNVEV, per germline (reference sequence). In nucleotides, the CDR3 is TGTGCCAGCAGTTATAGGACGACCGAGGGGGGAATAAACATTCAGTACTTC. Its protein is CASSYRTTEGGINIQYF.

This clonotype was recorded a few times. V and J are TRBV5-1 and TRBJ2-1, with D perhaps being TRBD1 or TRBD2 (5 bases each). Per the germline V gene, CDR1 is SGHRS and CDR2 is YFSETQ. There are 16 residues in the CDR3. Trimming removed 4 bases from V and 2 bases from J, with 16 bases in between. CDR3: CASSTYRDGTYNEQFF. In nucleotides, the CDR3 is TGCGCCAGCAGCACGTACCGGGACGGGACCTACAATGAGCAGTTCTTC.

This chain joins TRBV7-8 and TRBJ2-7; 8 nucleotides match TRBD2. Germline assignment: CDR1 SGHVS and CDR2 FQNEAQ. This CDR3 spans 16 amino acids. The trim removed 4 bases at V and 4 bases at J, leaving 12 bases unmatched. CDR3 loop: CASSSTGPGLGYEQYF. The CDR3 DNA sequence: TGTGCCAGCAGCTCAACCGGCCCGGGACTAGGTTACGAGCAGTACTTC.

As to this clonotype: A much larger clone lies a single base off, so this may be a read error. The V and J genes are TRBV30 and TRBJ2-4; D is unresolved. Per the germline V gene, CDR1 is GTSNPN and CDR2 is SVGIG (reference sequence). CDR3 length: 16 amino acids. The V gene lost 3 bases and the J gene lost 0 bases, with 15 bases spanning the gap. Written as DNA, the CDR3 is TGTGCCTGGAGAGAAGAAATCCCTGGAGCCAAAAACATTCAGTACTTC. Translating it yields CAWREEIPGAKNIQYF.

This clonotype was seen at least ten times. The chain has TRBV6-2 or TRBV6-3 and TRBJ2-7; D call uncertain. Germline V gene lookup returns CDR1 MNHEY and CDR2 SVGEGT. Trimming removed 2 bases from V and 2 bases from J, with 10 bases in between. The CDR3 sequence is 14 residues long. In DNA, the CDR3 is TGTGCCAGCAGTTACAAGGCGATAACCTACGAGCAGTACTTC. Its protein is CASSYKAITYEQYF.

This sequence joins TRBV18 and TRBJ1-2, with 7 positions matching TRBD1. The CDR3 covers 14 residues. J was trimmed by 1 base and V by 5 bases; bases with no gene match: 4. Per the germline V gene, CDR1 is KGHSH and CDR2 is LQKENI. Here the CDR3 reads CASSSRDSNYGYTF. Written as DNA, the CDR3 is TGTGCCAGCTCATCCCGGGACAGTAACTATGGCTACACCTTC.

This clonotype was picked up many times. The rearrangement joins TRBV28 to TRBJ2-7; 8 nucleotides agree with TRBD2. The CDR3 spans 15 residues. Germline V CDR1 and CDR2: MDHEN, SYDVKM. Unmatched junction bases numbered 4, after V lost 0 bases and J lost 3 bases. In DNA, the CDR3 is TGTGCCAGCAGTTTATGGAGACTAGCGAACTACGAGCAGTACTTC. It yields the protein CASSLWRLANYEQYF.

This clonotype was observed at least ten times. The chain joins TRBV28 to TRBJ2-5; maybe TRBD2 (5 bases). Trimming took 5 bases from V and 1 from J, leaving 14 bases between them. The CDR3 sequence is 15 residues long. CDR1 is MDHEN and CDR2 is SYDVKM in the germline V gene. CDR3 protein: CASSTFGGSQETQYF. CDR3 coding DNA: TGTGCCAGCAGTACCTTTGGAGGTAGCCAAGAGACCCAGTACTTC. The whole variable domain, filled in from reference TRBV28 and TRBJ2-5, reads DVKVTQSSRYLVKRTGEKVFLECVQDMDHENMFWYRQDPGLGLRLIYFSYDVKMKEKGDIPEGYSVSREKKERFSLILESASTNQTSMYLCASSTFGGSQETQYFGPGTRLLVL.

This clonotype was detected ten times or more. V and J are TRBV6-1 and TRBJ1-1; 8 bases align to TRBD1. The V gene's germline CDR1 is MNHNS and CDR2 SASEGT. CDR3 length: 17 residues. J gave up 1 base and V 8 bases, and 15 bases lay outside the gene matches. The CDR3 sequence is CASRRDRDRITNTEAFF. Written as DNA, the CDR3 is TGTGCCAGCCGTAGGGACCGGGACAGGATAACGAACACTGAAGCTTTCTTT.

This clonotype was seen more than once but under ten times. The J gene is TRBJ1-2, the V gene TRBV6-1; perhaps TRBD1 as D (6 bases). The ends were cut back, 11 bases at V and 5 bases at J, with 21 bases in the middle. The CDR3 extends over 14 amino acids. Germline CDR1 MNHNS, CDR2 SASEGT. The CDR3 spells CAGAPGGGGYGYTF. Here the CDR3 DNA reads TGTGCCGGGGCCCCAGGAGGGGGGGGGTATGGCTACACCTTC.

This clonotype was seen at least ten times. This chain links TRBV20-1 with TRBJ2-1; 7 nucleotides align to TRBD2. The CDR3 is 15 residues long. With 1 base clipped from V and 7 bases from J, the junction kept 10 bases outside the gene matches. Per the germline V gene, CDR1 is DFQATT and CDR2 is SNEGSKA (reference sequence). The CDR3 protein is CSARVGGVVGNEQFF. The CDR3 bases are TGCAGTGCTAGAGTTGGGGGGGTGGTAGGAAATGAGCAGTTCTTC.

Many counts were recorded for this clonotype. CDR3: CASSPLDAKEQYF. The CDR3 bases are TGTGCCAGCAGCCCCCTGGACGCTAAGGAGCAGTACTTC. This sequence joins TRBV11-2 and TRBJ2-7, with D unclear. The length of the CDR3 is 13 residues. The germline V gene has CDR1 SGHAT and CDR2 FQNNGV. The germline V and J ends were trimmed by 5 bases and 7 bases, with 15 bases remaining between them. The full variable domain, rest sourced from reference TRBV11-2 and TRBJ2-7, is EAGVAQSPRYKIIEKRQSVAFWCNPISGHATLYWYQQILGQGPKLLIQFQNNGVVDDSQLPKDRFSAERLKGVDSTLKIQPAKLEDSAVYLCASSPLDAKEQYFGPGTRLTVT.

The chain joins TRBV6-2 or TRBV6-3 to TRBJ1-5, with D perhaps TRBD1 (5 bases). This CDR3 is 16 amino acids long. V gave up 6 bases and J gave up 0 bases, with 15 bases separating them. CDR1 and CDR2 from the germline V gene are MNHEY and SVGEGT. The CDR3, as DNA: TGTGCCAGCAGAGCAGGGAGTGGGGCTAGCAATCAGCCCCAGCATTTT. Its protein product is CASRAGSGASNQPQHF.

The rearrangement uses TRBV20-1 and TRBJ1-5; D ambiguous. Germline CDR1 is DFQATT and CDR2 is SNEGSKA (reference sequence). CDR3 length equals 13 residues. The V and J ends lost 3 bases and 0 bases respectively, with 6 bases between them. CDR3 in amino acids: CSASPISNQPQHF. CDR3 nucleotide sequence: TGCAGTGCTAGCCCGATTAGCAATCAGCCCCAGCATTTT.

This clonotype was observed at least ten times. The rearrangement joins TRBV28 to TRBJ2-3; weak D call: TRBD1 (6 bases). The CDR3 runs to 15 residues. Trimming left V 3 bases short and J 3 bases short, with 13 bases between. The germline V gene has CDR1 MDHEN and CDR2 SYDVKM. CDR3 region: CASSFSAGETDTQYF. As DNA, the CDR3 is TGTGCCAGCAGTTTCTCGGCAGGGGAAACAGATACGCAGTATTTT.

A note on this clonotype: A read error may account for a junction end that differs from germline. The chain uses TRBV12-3 or TRBV12-4 and TRBJ2-1, with TRBD2 matching over 13 bases. This CDR3 contains 17 residues. CDR3 DNA sequence: TGTCCCAGCAGTAGGCCGGGACTAGCGGGACAGGGAAGTGAGCAGTTCTTC. It specifies CPSSRPGLAGQGSEQFF.

This clonotype was seen only a few times. This chain joins TRBV4-3 and TRBJ1-5; D possibly corresponds to TRBD1 (6 bases). V lost 0 bases and J lost 5, with 14 bases in between. The germline V gene has CDR1 LGHNA and CDR2 YSLEER. The CDR3 spans 16 residues. The CDR3 DNA follows: TGCGCCAGCAGCCAAGATATTGTTGGGGGCTATCAGCCCCAGCATTTT. The encoded protein is CASSQDIVGGYQPQHF.

This clonotype occurred a few times. The J gene is TRBJ2-7, the V gene TRBV7-8; tentatively, D is TRBD1 (5 bases). The germline V and J ends were trimmed by 3 bases and 2 bases, with 20 bases remaining between them. This CDR3 has 17 residues. CDR1 is SGHVS and CDR2 is FQNEAQ in the germline V gene. CDR3 amino acids: CASSLARAVLKPYEQYF. CDR3 bases: TGTGCCAGCAGCTTGGCCAGGGCAGTACTGAAACCCTACGAGCAGTACTTC.

This clonotype was picked up a small number of times. The rearrangement joins TRBV4-2 to TRBJ2-2; 13 bases align to TRBD2. The ends lost 3 bases at V and 7 bases at J; junction bases unmatched: 11. Germline CDR1 LGHNA, CDR2 YNFKEQ. The CDR3 sequence is 18 residues long. The CDR3 region is CASSHPTGLAGEVGELFF. In DNA form, the CDR3 reads TGTGCCAGCAGCCATCCCACAGGACTAGCGGGAGAGGTCGGGGAGCTGTTTTTT.

This clonotype showed up many times. The chain joins TRBV7-8 to TRBJ2-3; maybe TRBD1 (6 bases). Deletions cut 5 bases from V and 7 bases from J, with 37 bases between. This CDR3 spans 21 amino acids. CDR1 SGHVS and CDR2 FQNEAQ come from the germline V gene. In DNA, the CDR3 is TGTGCCAGCAGCCCCGCCAACCGGACAGTTCGACGGGGCGTTCCTTCCTATACGCAGTATTTT. Translated, it gives CASSPANRTVRRGVPSYTQYF.

DNA for the CDR3: TGTGCCAGCCCACGCGGGACTAGCGGGAGTGAGACCCAGTACTTC. It specifies CASPRGTSGSETQYF. The J gene is TRBJ2-5, the V gene TRBV18, with TRBD2 matching over 14 bases. J lost 5 bases, V lost 8 bases, and 7 bases had no gene match. This CDR3 is 15 amino acids long. CDR1 KGHSH and CDR2 LQKENI come from the germline V gene.

This clonotype occurred a few times. V and J are TRBV9 and TRBJ2-3; TRBD1 is a possible D gene (5 bases). CDR1 and CDR2 from the germline V gene are SGDLS and YYNGEE. This CDR3 region has 15 residues. V lost 0 bases to trimming and J lost 1 base, with 9 bases between them. CDR3 DNA: TGTGCCAGCAGCGTAGAGGGGCAGGGCACAGATACGCAGTATTTT. This encodes CASSVEGQGTDTQYF.

This clonotype was seen a few times. The chain recombines TRBV2 with TRBJ1-2; TRBD1 is a possible D gene (6 bases). CDR1 SNHLY and CDR2 FYNNEI come from the germline V gene. The CDR3 covers 12 residues. V was cut by 5 bases and J by 7 bases, with 11 bases left in between. The chain's CDR3 is CASSTGNSGYTF. DNA of the CDR3: TGTGCCAGCAGTACAGGGAATTCTGGCTACACCTTC.